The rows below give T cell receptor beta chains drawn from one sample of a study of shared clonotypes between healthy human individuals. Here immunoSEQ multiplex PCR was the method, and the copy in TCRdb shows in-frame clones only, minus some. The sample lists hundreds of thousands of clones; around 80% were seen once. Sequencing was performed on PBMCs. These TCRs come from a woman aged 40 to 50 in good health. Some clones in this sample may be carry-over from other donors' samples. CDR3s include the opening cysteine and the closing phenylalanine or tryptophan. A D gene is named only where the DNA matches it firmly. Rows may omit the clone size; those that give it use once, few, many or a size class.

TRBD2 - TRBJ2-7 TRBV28 TGTGCCAGCAGGCAGCGGGAGCAATACGAGCAGTACTTC CASRQREQYEQYF
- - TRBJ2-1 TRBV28 TGTGCCAGTACCGGGACTGTGTACAATGAGCAGTTCTTC CASTGTVYNEQFF
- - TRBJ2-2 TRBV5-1 TGCGCCAGCCCCCCCTGCGTTGGGCTGTTTTTT CASPPCVGLFF
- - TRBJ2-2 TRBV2 TGTGCCAGCAGTGTCACCGGGGAGCTGTTTTTT CASSVTGELFF
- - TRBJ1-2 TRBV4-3 TGCGCCAGCAGCCAAGAGGCGTTTACTAACTATGGCTACACCTTC CASSQEAFTNYGYTF
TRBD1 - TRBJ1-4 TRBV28 TGTGCCAGCAGCCCACAGGGGTCGGCTAATGAAAAACTGTTTTTT CASSPQGSANEKLFF
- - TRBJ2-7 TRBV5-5 TGTGCCAGCAGCTTGCTGCGGGAAGACTACGAGCAGTACTTC CASSLLREDYEQYF
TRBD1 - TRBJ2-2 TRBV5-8 TGTGCCAGCAGCGACAGGGCTCGTTTCACCGGGGAGCTGTTTTTT CASSDRARFTGELFF
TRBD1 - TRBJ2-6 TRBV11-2 TGTGCCAGCAGCTCCCCGCAGGGACAGGGCTTCTCTGGGGCCAACGTCCTGACTTTC CASSSPQGQGFSGANVLTF
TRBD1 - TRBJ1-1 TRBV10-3 TGTGCCATCAGTGGACAGGGGGATACTGAAGTTTTCTTT CAISGQGDTEVFF
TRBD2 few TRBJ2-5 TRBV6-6 TGTGCCAGCACCTTACTAGGAGCGGGGACCGAGACCCAGTACTTC CASTLLGAGTETQYF
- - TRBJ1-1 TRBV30 TGTGCCTGGAGTGTAACTATGAACACTGGAGCTTTCTTT CAWSVTMNTGAFF
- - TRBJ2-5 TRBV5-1 TGCGCCAGCAGCTTGGGGACTGGGGAAGAGACCCAGTACTTC CASSLGTGEETQYF
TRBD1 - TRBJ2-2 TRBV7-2 TGTGCCAGCAGCTTAAACAGGGGGACCGGGGAGCTGTTTTTT CASSLNRGTGELFF
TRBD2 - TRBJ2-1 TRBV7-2 TGTGCCAGCAGTCGAGCGGGGGGGTACAATGAGCAGTTCTTC CASSRAGGYNEQFF
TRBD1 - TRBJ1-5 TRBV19 TGTGCCAGTAGTACTCGACAGGGGTGGAATCAGCCCCAGCATTTT CASSTRQGWNQPQHF
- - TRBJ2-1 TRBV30 TGTGCCTGGAGTGTCTATGAGCAGTTCTTC CAWSVYEQFF
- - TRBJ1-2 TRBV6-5 TGTGCCAGCAGTACGCGAGCTAACTATGGCTACACCTTC CASSTRANYGYTF
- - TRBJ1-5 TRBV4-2 TGTGCCAGCAGCCCCGGGACACGCGGCGATCAGCCCCAGCATTTT CASSPGTRGDQPQHF
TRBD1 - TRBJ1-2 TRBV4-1 TGCGCCAGCACCCACGCGGCAGGGGGCAATTATGGCTACACCTTC CASTHAAGGNYGYTF
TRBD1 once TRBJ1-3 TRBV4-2 TGTGCCAGCAGCCAGAGGGACAGGGGTTCTGGAAACACCATATATTTT CASSQRDRGSGNTIYF
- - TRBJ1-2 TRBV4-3 TGCGCCAGCAGCCAAGATCGTGCTAGCTACACCTTC CASSQDRASYTF